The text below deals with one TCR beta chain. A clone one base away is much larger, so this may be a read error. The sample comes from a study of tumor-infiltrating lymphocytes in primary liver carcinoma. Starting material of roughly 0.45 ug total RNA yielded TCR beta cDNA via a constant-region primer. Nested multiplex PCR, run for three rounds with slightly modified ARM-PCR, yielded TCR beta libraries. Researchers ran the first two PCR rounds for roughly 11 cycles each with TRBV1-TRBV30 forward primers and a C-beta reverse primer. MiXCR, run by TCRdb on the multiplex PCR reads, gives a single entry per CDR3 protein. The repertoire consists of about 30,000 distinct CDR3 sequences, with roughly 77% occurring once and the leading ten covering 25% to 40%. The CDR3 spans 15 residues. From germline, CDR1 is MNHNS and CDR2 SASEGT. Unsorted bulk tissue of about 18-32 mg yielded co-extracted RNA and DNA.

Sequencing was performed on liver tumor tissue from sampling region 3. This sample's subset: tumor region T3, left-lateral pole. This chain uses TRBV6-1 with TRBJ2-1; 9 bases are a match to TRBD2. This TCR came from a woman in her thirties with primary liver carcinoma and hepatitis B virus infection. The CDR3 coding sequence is TGTGCCAGCAGTGAGGGACTAGCTTCCTACGATGAGCAGTTCTTC. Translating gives CASSEGLASYDEQFF.